The next 29 T cell receptor beta chains were all read from a single sample in a study of cytomegalovirus exposure and HLA in healthy donors. 13 Jbeta primers and 60 Vbeta primers were used for the PCR. TCRdb's copy holds only in-frame clones and misses some; the assay was immunoSEQ multiplex PCR. The profile shows about 190,000 clones, about 86% of them singletons. Sequenced material: PBMCs. These TCRs come from a woman aged 18-29 years in good health and CMV-seropositive.

This sequence joins TRBV9 and TRBJ1-2; 11 bases agree with TRBD1. The CDR3 contains 15 residues. CDR1 is SGDLS and CDR2 is YYNGEE in the germline V gene. With V trimmed by 3 bases and J by 6 bases, 7 bases remained unmatched. The DNA for the CDR3 is TGTGCCAGCAGCGGCCGGACAGGGGGCAAAGATGGCTACACCTTC. It encodes CASSGRTGGKDGYTF.

This clone is a singleton in its sample. This rearrangement joins TRBV30 to TRBJ2-2; D not certain. The germline CDR1 and CDR2 sequences are GTSNPN and SVGIG (reference sequence). V dropped 0 bases and J dropped 4 bases, with 12 bases sitting between them. The CDR3 loop spans 15 amino acids. The CDR3 spells CAWSVGWAGTGELFF. The CDR3 nucleotides read TGTGCCTGGAGTGTAGGTTGGGCAGGCACCGGGGAGCTGTTTTTT.

The V and J genes are TRBV2 and TRBJ2-5, with 12 bases that match TRBD2. The CDR3 is 15 amino acids. V dropped 4 bases and J dropped 4; count of bases not matched to a gene: 4. CDR1 and CDR2 from the germline V gene are SNHLY and FYNNEI. CDR3 coding DNA: TGTGCCAGCAGTGTACCTAGCGGGGGGGGAGAGACCCAGTACTTC. This codes for CASSVPSGGGETQYF.

This clone was counted a single time. V and J are TRBV6-4 and TRBJ2-2, with D perhaps TRBD2 (5 bases). Trimming removed 4 bases from V and 5 bases from J, with 8 bases in between. Germline CDR1 reads MRHNA; CDR2 reads SNTAGT. This CDR3 spans 13 amino acids. CDR3 DNA sequence: TGTGCCAGCAGTGCGGGAAGGACCGGGGAGCTGTTTTTT. This encodes CASSAGRTGELFF.

This chain connects TRBV11-3 to TRBJ1-1; D gene ambiguous. Looked up from germline, CDR1 is SGHNT and CDR2 is YENEEA. The CDR3 extends over 17 amino acids. Deletions cut 3 bases from V and 1 base from J, with 18 bases between. Here the CDR3 reads CASSLAAGIVRNTEAFF. CDR3 in DNA: TGTGCCAGCAGCTTGGCCGCGGGAATCGTTCGGAACACTGAAGCTTTCTTT.

The gene calls are TRBV7-2 and TRBJ1-1; D unresolved. In germline, CDR1 is SGHTA, CDR2 FQGNSA. This CDR3 is built from 14 residues. Trimming cost V 3 bases and J 8 bases, with 16 bases left between them. The CDR3 DNA reads TGTGCCAGCAGCTTTAGCGACGGGCGGGCGGAAGCTTTCTTT. Its protein is CASSFSDGRAEAFF.

This chain links TRBV27 with TRBJ1-4; 7 bases map to TRBD1. Per germline, CDR1 MNHEY and CDR2 SMNVEV (reference sequence). J lost 2 bases, V lost 5 bases, and 5 bases had no gene match. The CDR3 runs 15 residues. CDR3 in amino acids: CASSAMGQTNEKLFF. CDR3 sequence (DNA): TGTGCCAGCAGTGCAATGGGACAGACTAATGAAAAACTGTTTTTT.

The J gene is TRBJ1-4, the V gene TRBV6-5; possible D gene TRBD1, 6 bases. The CDR3 has 15 amino acids. Between the trimmed V and J ends, which lost 6 bases and 7 bases, there was a span of 18 bases. Germline V gene lookup returns CDR1 MNHEY and CDR2 SVGAGI. The chain's CDR3 is CASSPRGRGSEKLFF. The CDR3 DNA reads as TGTGCCAGCAGCCCAAGGGGCAGGGGAAGTGAAAAACTGTTTTTT.

The chain is built from TRBV6-5 and TRBJ2-5; 8 nucleotides align to TRBD1. Germline V lookup: CDR1 MNHEY, CDR2 SVGAGI. The CDR3 length is 14 residues. With V trimmed by 6 bases and J by 0 bases, 3 bases remained unmatched. CDR3 DNA: TGTGCCAGCAGCCAGGACAGGGACCAAGAGACCCAGTACTTC. Its translation: CASSQDRDQETQYF.

The V call is TRBV7-6, the J call TRBJ2-3; D is possibly TRBD2 (6 bases). V was pared by 0 bases and J by 2 bases, with 15 bases between. This CDR3 has 17 residues. Looked up from germline, CDR1 is SGHVS and CDR2 is FNYEAQ. The CDR3, as DNA: TGTGCCAGCAGCTTAGCGGTCGGGGGTTTACTCACAGATACGCAGTATTTT. It is translated as CASSLAVGGLLTDTQYF.

The V call is TRBV6-6, the J call TRBJ2-5, with 8 bases fitting TRBD2. The CDR3 contains 14 residues. Germline CDR1 and CDR2: MNHNY and SVGAGI (reference sequence). Trimming removed 6 bases from V and 5 bases from J; junction bases left unmatched: 8. The CDR3 coding sequence is TGTGCCAGCAGAGACCCGGGGGGGCGGGAGACCCAGTACTTC. It is translated as CASRDPGGRETQYF.

The chain links TRBV5-1 to TRBJ2-3; D gene uncertain. V lost 0 bases, J lost 3 bases, and 8 bases lay in between. The germline V gene encodes CDR1 SGHRS and CDR2 YFSETQ. CDR3 size: 14 residues. CDR3 coding DNA: TGCGCCAGCAGCTTGGTAGGAGAAACAGATACGCAGTATTTT. It specifies CASSLVGETDTQYF.

This chain uses TRBV7-2 with TRBJ1-2, with TRBD1 matching over 7 bases. Germline V CDR1 and CDR2: SGHTA, FQGNSA. The CDR3 covers 16 residues. Germline trimming cut 5 bases from V and 0 bases from J; bases unmatched to any gene: 9. The CDR3 region is CASSPRGSGANYGYTF. Written as DNA, the CDR3 is TGTGCCAGCAGCCCCAGGGGGTCTGGAGCTAACTATGGCTACACCTTC.

This clone was counted between two and nine times. The rearrangement joins TRBV9 to TRBJ1-2; perhaps TRBD1 as D (5 bases). This CDR3 spans 13 amino acids. The germline gives CDR1 SGDLS, CDR2 YYNGEE. V lost 1 base to trimming and J lost 3 bases, with 7 bases between them. CDR3 bases: TGTGCCAGCAGCGTACAGGGTCACTATGGCTACACCTTC. This gives the protein CASSVQGHYGYTF.

The genes are TRBV29-1 and TRBJ2-5; TRBD2 might be the D (5 bases). V lost 7 bases to trimming and J lost 4 bases, with 13 bases between them. The CDR3 runs to 12 residues. Germline CDR1 and CDR2: SQVTM and ANQGSEA. CDR3 sequence (DNA): TGCAGCGCCGAACCCCGGGGAGAGACCCAGTACTTC. Translated, it gives CSAEPRGETQYF.

The gene calls are TRBV11-2 and TRBJ2-3; D is undetermined. This CDR3 has 14 amino acids. Germline V gene lookup returns CDR1 SGHAT and CDR2 FQNNGV. V lost 2 bases to trimming and J lost 2 bases, with 8 bases between them. The CDR3 DNA sequence: TGTGCCAGCAGCTTATTTCAGTCCACAGATACGCAGTATTTT. It codes for CASSLFQSTDTQYF.

The rearrangement joins TRBV2 to TRBJ2-1, with 10 bases identical to TRBD2. CDR3 size: 15 residues. The germline V gene encodes CDR1 SNHLY and CDR2 FYNNEI. The V and J ends lost 6 bases and 4 bases, in that order; junction bases with no gene match: 6. Here the CDR3 DNA reads TGTGCCAGCAGGGGTGTAGCGGGGGGTTACAATGAGCAGTTCTTC. This translates into CASRGVAGGYNEQFF.

The chain links TRBV10-2 to TRBJ1-6; weak D call: TRBD1 (5 bases). This CDR3 region has 13 residues. Germline CDR1 reads WSHSY; CDR2 reads SAAADI. V gave up 4 bases and J gave up 10 bases, with 11 bases separating them. The CDR3 bases are TGCGCCAGCAGTGCGGGGGAAGGGTCACCCCTCCACTTT. Translation: CASSAGEGSPLHF.

The chain is built from TRBV5-1 and TRBJ2-5; TRBD2 matches 10 bases. Germline CDR1 reads SGHRS; CDR2 reads YFSETQ. CDR3 length: 16 residues. Germline trimming cut 3 bases from V and 2 bases from J; bases unmatched to any gene: 7. The CDR3 DNA is TGCGCCAGCAGCTCCTCTGGACTAGCGGCGCAAGAGACCCAGTACTTC. Amino acids: CASSSSGLAAQETQYF.

The rearrangement uses TRBV6-5 and TRBJ2-5, with D tentatively TRBD1 (5 bases). The J call may not be correct, given that the DNA end is closer to TRBJ2-7. The CDR3 covers 13 residues. Germline CDR1 and CDR2: MNHEY and SVGAGI. The CDR3 DNA reads TGTGCCAGCAGTATGGGGCCCACCGGCGAGCAGTACTTC. Translation gives CASSMGPTGEQYF.

The V and J genes are TRBV11-2 and TRBJ1-2; 7 bases line up with TRBD1. J lost 0 bases, V lost 1 base, and 2 bases had no gene match. There are 15 residues in the CDR3. Germline lookup yields CDR1 SGHAT and CDR2 FQNNGV. Here the CDR3 reads CASSLGTGANYGYTF. The DNA for the CDR3 is TGTGCCAGCAGCTTAGGGACAGGAGCTAACTATGGCTACACCTTC.

The chain is built from TRBV6-6 and TRBJ1-1; 9 bases line up with TRBD1. V lost 9 bases, J lost 11 bases, and 1 base stayed unmatched. Germline V gives CDR1 MNHNY, CDR2 SVGAGI (reference sequence). This CDR3 spans 9 amino acids. Written as DNA, the CDR3 is TGTGCCAGGGACAGGGGCGCTTTCTTT. It translates to CARDRGAFF.

This chain uses TRBV28 with TRBJ2-7; TRBD1 agrees at 7 bases. Germline loops: CDR1 MDHEN, CDR2 SYDVKM. The CDR3 covers 13 residues. The ends lost 5 bases at V and 6 bases at J; junction bases unmatched: 7. The CDR3 nucleotides are TGTGCCAGCAGTGGGTCATACAGGGGCGAGCAGTACTTC. It is translated as CASSGSYRGEQYF.

This chain links TRBV5-5 with TRBJ2-3; TRBD2 matches 9 bases. Trimming cost V 0 bases and J 2 bases; bases outside gene matches: 7. Germline lookup yields CDR1 SGHKS and CDR2 YYEKEE (reference sequence). This CDR3 spans 17 amino acids. The CDR3 DNA reads TGTGCCAGCAGCTTGGTGACGCCGGGACTAGCCACAGATACGCAGTATTTT. Protein sequence: CASSLVTPGLATDTQYF.

This chain links TRBV4-2 with TRBJ2-1, with TRBD2 identical over 13 bases. CDR3 length: 15 amino acids. J was trimmed by 10 bases and V by 3 bases; bases with no gene match: 6. Germline-derived CDR1 and CDR2 are LGHNA and YNFKEQ. The CDR3 here is CASSHGLAGEGEQFF. The CDR3 nucleotides read TGTGCCAGCAGCCACGGACTAGCGGGGGAGGGGGAGCAGTTCTTC.

The genes are TRBV4-3 and TRBJ2-1; 8 bases agree with TRBD2. This CDR3 spans 13 amino acids. J lost 12 bases, V lost 1 base, and 5 bases had no gene match. The germline V gene encodes CDR1 LGHNA and CDR2 YSLEER. The CDR3 nucleotides are TGCGCCAGCAGCCAAGTCGCGGCGGGGGGGCAGTTCTTC. Protein: CASSQVAAGGQFF.

This chain connects TRBV30 to TRBJ1-6; D is undetermined. Between the trimmed V and J ends, which lost 2 bases and 8 bases, there was a span of 13 bases. The germline CDR1 and CDR2 sequences are GTSNPN and SVGIG (reference sequence). The CDR3 is 14 residues long. CDR3 loop: CAWSRIIRDSPLHF. CDR3 coding DNA: TGTGCCTGGAGTCGAATCATTCGGGATTCACCCCTCCACTTT. The whole variable domain, remainder taken from reference TRBV30 and TRBJ1-6, is SQTIHQWPATLVQPVGSPLSLECTVEGTSNPNLYWYRQAAGRGLQLLFYSVGIGQISSEVPQNLSASRPQDRQFILSSKKLLLSDSGFYLCAWSRIIRDSPLHFGNGTRLTVT.

This clone was detected only a few times. The chain joins TRBV18 to TRBJ1-2; D is perhaps TRBD1 (5 bases). The CDR3 is made up of 13 amino acids. V dropped 5 bases and J dropped 6 bases, with 13 bases sitting between them. In germline, CDR1 is KGHSH, CDR2 LQKENI. CDR3 residues: CASSSLSTDGYTF. As DNA, the CDR3 is TGTGCCAGCTCATCATTGTCGACAGATGGCTACACCTTC.

CDR3 sequence: CASSLGTGDSNQPQHF. CDR3 DNA sequence: TGTGCCAGCAGCTTAGGGACAGGGGATAGCAATCAGCCCCAGCATTTT. The chain is built from TRBV7-9 and TRBJ1-5; 9 bases match TRBD1. Germline V gene data show CDR1 as SEHNR and CDR2 as FQNEAQ (reference sequence). The J segment lost 0 bases and the V segment lost 1 base, leaving 1 base of the junction unmatched. This CDR3 is built from 16 residues.